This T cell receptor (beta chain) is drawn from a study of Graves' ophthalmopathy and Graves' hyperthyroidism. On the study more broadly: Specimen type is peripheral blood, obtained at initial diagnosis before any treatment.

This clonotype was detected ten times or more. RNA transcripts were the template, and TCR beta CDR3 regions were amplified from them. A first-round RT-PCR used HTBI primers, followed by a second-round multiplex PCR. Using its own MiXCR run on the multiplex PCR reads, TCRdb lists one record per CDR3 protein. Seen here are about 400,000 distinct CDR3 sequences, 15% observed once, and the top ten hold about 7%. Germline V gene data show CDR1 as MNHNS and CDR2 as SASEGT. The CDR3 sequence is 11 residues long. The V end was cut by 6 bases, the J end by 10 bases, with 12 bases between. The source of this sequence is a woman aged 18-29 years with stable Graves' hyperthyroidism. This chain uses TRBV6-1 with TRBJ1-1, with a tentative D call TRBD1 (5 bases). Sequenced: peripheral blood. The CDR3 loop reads CASRPGVPAFF. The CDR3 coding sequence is TGTGCCAGCAGGCCGGGGGTTCCAGCTTTCTTT.